This is a list of T cell receptor beta chains from one sample in a study of shared T cell receptors in the human thymus. Generated by immunoSEQ multiplex PCR, the TCRdb table keeps only in-frame clones and is missing some. The sample shows hundreds of thousands of clones, approximately 89% of them seen only once. This sample was shared with a second study, whose subject was human thymus T cells.

Source material: thymocytes. All receptors come from a boy under two years old with a congenital heart defect. Both conserved end residues are part of each CDR3. A D gene is named only where the DNA matches it firmly. Not all rows give a size; the values are once, few, many and, for expanded clones, a class.

d_call: .; j_call: TRBJ1-1; clone_size: .; v_call: TRBV7-2; cdr3_nt: TGTGCCAGCAGCTTAGAGTCCACGGGGGGGACTTTGAACACTGAAGCTTTCTTT; cdr3_aa: CASSLESTGGTLNTEAFF
d_call: TRBD1; j_call: TRBJ2-7; clone_size: .; v_call: TRBV9; cdr3_nt: TGTGCCAGCAGCGTAGCCTCGGACAGGGAAGTAATCTACGAGCAGTACTTC; cdr3_aa: CASSVASDREVIYEQYF
d_call: .; j_call: TRBJ2-1; clone_size: .; v_call: TRBV16; cdr3_nt: TGTGCCAGCAGCCAATCTGGGGGCAGCTCCTACAATGAGCAGTTCTTC; cdr3_aa: CASSQSGGSSYNEQFF
d_call: TRBD1; j_call: TRBJ2-7; clone_size: .; v_call: TRBV6-5; cdr3_nt: TGTGCCAGCAGTTTCCAGGACAGGCTCTCCTACGAGCAGTACTTC; cdr3_aa: CASSFQDRLSYEQYF
d_call: .; j_call: TRBJ1-2; clone_size: .; v_call: TRBV6-5; cdr3_nt: TGTGCCAGCAGTTACGGGGCAGGGGACTATGGCTACACCTTC; cdr3_aa: CASSYGAGDYGYTF
d_call: TRBD2; j_call: TRBJ2-5; clone_size: .; v_call: TRBV19; cdr3_nt: TGTGCCAGTAGTATGCTGGGGACTAGCGCGCAAGAGACCCAGTACTTC; cdr3_aa: CASSMLGTSAQETQYF
d_call: TRBD1; j_call: TRBJ1-1; clone_size: .; v_call: TRBV6-6; cdr3_nt: TGTGCCAGCAGCCGCGGGACAGGGGATTGGACTGAAGCTTTCTTT; cdr3_aa: CASSRGTGDWTEAFF
d_call: TRBD2; j_call: TRBJ2-1; clone_size: once; v_call: TRBV28; cdr3_nt: TGTGCCAGCAGTTTGGGTCAGCTAGCGGGTGACGGGAGGGGGAGGCGGTTCTTC; cdr3_aa: CASSLGQLAGDGRGRRFF
d_call: .; j_call: TRBJ2-7; clone_size: .; v_call: TRBV29-1; cdr3_nt: TGCAGCGTTGAAGTGGATCAGGGGCCCTACGAGCAGTACTTC; cdr3_aa: CSVEVDQGPYEQYF
d_call: TRBD2; j_call: TRBJ2-5; clone_size: .; v_call: TRBV6-5; cdr3_nt: TGTGCCAGGAGGACTAGCGGGAAAGAGACCCAGTACTTC; cdr3_aa: CARRTSGKETQYF
d_call: TRBD2; j_call: TRBJ2-1; clone_size: .; v_call: TRBV11-1; cdr3_nt: TGTGCCAGCAGCCCAACGCGGGGGGCCGTTAATAGGTGGGCCAATGAGCAGTTCTTC; cdr3_aa: CASSPTRGAVNRWANEQFF
d_call: TRBD1; j_call: TRBJ1-6; clone_size: .; v_call: TRBV5-6; cdr3_nt: TGTGCCAGCAGCCAGGGGGACAAACTTTCACCCCTCCACTTT; cdr3_aa: CASSQGDKLSPLHF
d_call: .; j_call: TRBJ2-7; clone_size: .; v_call: TRBV30; cdr3_nt: TGTGCCTGGGGGGGGTCTGGTGAGCAGTACTTC; cdr3_aa: CAWGGSGEQYF
d_call: .; j_call: TRBJ1-3; clone_size: .; v_call: TRBV9; cdr3_nt: TGTGCCAGCAGCCCCTACCAGGGCGGAAACACCATATATTTT; cdr3_aa: CASSPYQGGNTIYF
d_call: TRBD2; j_call: TRBJ2-3; clone_size: .; v_call: TRBV6-6; cdr3_nt: TGTGCCAGCAGAGTGGCGGGAGAAGCAGATACGCAGTATTTT; cdr3_aa: CASRVAGEADTQYF
d_call: TRBD2; j_call: TRBJ2-1; clone_size: .; v_call: TRBV14; cdr3_nt: TGTGCCAGCAGCCAAGTCAGTGGTGGGAGGGTTCAGTTCTTC; cdr3_aa: CASSQVSGGRVQFF
d_call: TRBD1; j_call: TRBJ1-1; clone_size: .; v_call: TRBV28; cdr3_nt: TGTGCCAGTAACACCGGGACAGCAAGTAACACTGAAGCTTTCTTT; cdr3_aa: CASNTGTASNTEAFF
d_call: TRBD1; j_call: TRBJ1-3; clone_size: .; v_call: TRBV5-6; cdr3_nt: TGTGCCAGCAGCTTGGGAATTTCATGGGACAGGGGGCCGGGAAACACCATATATTTT; cdr3_aa: CASSLGISWDRGPGNTIYF
d_call: TRBD2; j_call: TRBJ2-1; clone_size: .; v_call: TRBV29-1; cdr3_nt: TGCAGCGTTGAAGGACTAGCCGATGAGCAGTTCTTC; cdr3_aa: CSVEGLADEQFF
d_call: TRBD1; j_call: TRBJ2-7; clone_size: .; v_call: TRBV29-1; cdr3_nt: TGCAGCGCATGGACAGGGTTCGAGCAGTACTTC; cdr3_aa: CSAWTGFEQYF
d_call: .; j_call: TRBJ2-3; clone_size: .; v_call: TRBV29-1; cdr3_nt: TGCAGCGCGTCTCAGGGCTTAGGCACAGATACGCAGTATTTT; cdr3_aa: CSASQGLGTDTQYF
d_call: .; j_call: TRBJ2-7; clone_size: .; v_call: TRBV25-1; cdr3_nt: TGTGCCAGCAGTGAAAGGGGGTCTTACGAGCAGTACTTC; cdr3_aa: CASSERGSYEQYF
d_call: TRBD2; j_call: TRBJ2-1; clone_size: .; v_call: TRBV19; cdr3_nt: TGTGCCAGTAGTATAGTACCGGGACTAGCGGGAGACGGTTCCTACAATGAGCAGTTCTTC; cdr3_aa: CASSIVPGLAGDGSYNEQFF
d_call: .; j_call: TRBJ2-1; clone_size: .; v_call: TRBV4-1; cdr3_nt: TGCGCCAGCAGCCAAGAGTCATGGCTAGCGTACAATGAGCAGTTCTTC; cdr3_aa: CASSQESWLAYNEQFF
d_call: .; j_call: TRBJ2-1; clone_size: .; v_call: TRBV11-2; cdr3_nt: TGTGCCAGCAGACGCGACGCGCAGCGAGACAATGAGCAGTTCTTC; cdr3_aa: CASRRDAQRDNEQFF
d_call: TRBD2; j_call: TRBJ2-1; clone_size: .; v_call: TRBV4-2; cdr3_nt: TGTGCCAGCAGCCAAGATACGGGACTAAACAATGAGCAGTTCTTC; cdr3_aa: CASSQDTGLNNEQFF
d_call: .; j_call: TRBJ1-2; clone_size: .; v_call: TRBV6-1; cdr3_nt: TGTGCCAGCAGTGTAGACAGCTCGGAGTATGGCTACACCTTC; cdr3_aa: CASSVDSSEYGYTF